This TCR beta chain was identified in a study of blood T cell repertoires in COVID-19. Study information: COVID-19 samples from acute and convalescent phases originated in the United States, Italy and Spain. Sources were T cells, B-cell-depleted T cells, or PBMCs; the material itself was cDNA or gDNA.

Per the original methods: Estimates of nucleated cell counts were drawn from the amplification of reference gene primers. The repertoire was sequenced with immunoSEQ multiplex PCR; TCRdb's copy has only in-frame clones and lacks some. V, J and clone size are taken as reported in that table, and D and trimming were inferred from the DNA itself. The sample lists approximately 20,000 clones; roughly 90% were seen once. The CDR3 is 16 residues long. Per germline, CDR1 SEHNR and CDR2 FQNEAQ (reference sequence). J was trimmed by 2 bases and V by 1 base; bases with no gene match: 2. The sample was peripheral blood. The genes are TRBV7-9 and TRBJ2-6; 7 positions match TRBD1. The receptor was derived from a human donor in a cohort sampled during active COVID-19. The CDR3 protein is CASSLGQGAGANVLTF. The CDR3 nucleotides read TGTGCCAGCAGCTTAGGGCAGGGGGCTGGGGCCAACGTCCTGACTTTC.